The rows below give T cell receptor beta chains drawn from one sample of a study of T-cell memory formation after mild COVID-19. Each CDR3 protein is one row after TCRdb ran MiXCR on the 5' RACE reads. This sample has around 430,000 distinct CDR3 sequences, with around a sixth found just once. The sample was PBMCs or a T cell subset sorted from them (not recorded which). Receptor source: a man younger than 35 who had mild COVID-19 (a few samples of this study predate the infection). Cell type and time point are not known. The CDR3 runs from the conserved cysteine through the conserved F or W. A D gene is named only where the DNA matches it firmly. The size entry is marked missing in some rows and otherwise reads once, few, many or a size class.

abundance | j_gene | d_gene | v_gene | CDR3aa | CDR3nt
few | TRBJ1-2 | - | TRBV3-1 | CASSQNREGYTF | TGTGCCAGCAGCCAAAACAGGGAGGGCTACACCTTC
- | TRBJ2-1 | TRBD2 | TRBV5-6 | CASSLPGTSLNEQFF | TGTGCCAGCAGCTTGCCCGGGACTAGCCTCAATGAGCAGTTCTTC
few | TRBJ2-5 | - | TRBV20-1 | CSARPRTLAKETQYF | TGCAGTGCTAGACCCCGGACCCTTGCGAAAGAGACCCAGTACTTC
- | TRBJ2-1 | - | TRBV20-1 | CSATSSGNNEQFF | TGCAGTGCTACTAGTAGCGGAAACAATGAGCAGTTCTTC
many | TRBJ2-1 | TRBD1 | TRBV5-1 | CASSSTGVEGNEQFF | TGCGCCAGCAGCTCGACAGGGGTTGAGGGCAATGAGCAGTTCTTC
many | TRBJ1-1 | - | TRBV4-3 | CASSQDGRVAFF | TGCGCCAGCAGCCAAGACGGGCGGGTAGCTTTCTTT
- | TRBJ2-1 | TRBD1 | TRBV7-3 | CASSTGTGGGEQFF | TGTGCCAGCAGCACCGGGACAGGGGGCGGTGAGCAGTTCTTC
few | TRBJ2-5 | TRBD1 | TRBV7-3 | CASSLTTGVEETQYF | TGTGCCAGCAGCTTAACGACAGGGGTGGAGGAGACCCAGTACTTC
- | TRBJ2-3 | - | TRBV4-2 | CASSYSQTGTDTQYF | TGTGCCAGCAGCTACAGCCAGACGGGCACAGATACGCAGTATTTT
few | TRBJ1-5 | - | TRBV3-1 | CASSPEGDNQPQHF | TGTGCCAGCAGCCCGGAGGGAGACAATCAGCCCCAGCATTTT
- | TRBJ2-7 | TRBD1 | TRBV29-1 | CSVGRDSNYEQYF | TGCAGCGTAGGCCGGGACAGTAACTACGAGCAGTACTTC
few | TRBJ2-5 | - | TRBV7-2 | CASSFSGQGWETQYF | TGTGCCAGCAGCTTCTCCGGTCAGGGGTGGGAGACCCAGTACTTC
few | TRBJ2-1 | TRBD2 | TRBV24-1 | CATGTSGGPSSYNEQFF | TGTGCCACCGGGACTAGCGGGGGCCCTAGCTCCTACAATGAGCAGTTCTTC
many | TRBJ2-1 | - | TRBV6-2/TRBV6-3 | CASSYFGNEQFF | -
few | TRBJ2-1 | TRBD1 | TRBV5-1 | CASSWDRGLDEQFF | TGCGCCAGCAGCTGGGACAGGGGGTTGGATGAGCAGTTCTTC
few | TRBJ1-1 | - | TRBV4-2 | CASSQDPHQGTEAFF | TGTGCCAGCAGCCAAGATCCCCACCAGGGAACTGAAGCTTTCTTT
few | TRBJ2-5 | TRBD1 | TRBV3-1 | CASSQAARGETQYF | TGTGCCAGCAGCCAAGCGGCCAGGGGGGAGACCCAGTACTTC
- | TRBJ2-1 | TRBD1 | TRBV5-6 | CASSWGTGRNEQFF | TGTGCCAGCAGCTGGGGGACAGGGAGGAATGAGCAGTTCTTC
few | TRBJ2-5 | - | TRBV28 | CASSLGSGTLQETQYF | TGTGCCAGCAGTTTAGGCTCCGGGACACTTCAAGAGACCCAGTACTTC
- | TRBJ2-3 | - | TRBV23-1 | CASGVGGRARDTQYF | TGCGCCAGCGGAGTGGGGGGCCGGGCCCGTGATACGCAGTATTTT
few | TRBJ1-1 | - | TRBV20-1 | CSAKRGNTEAFF | TGCAGTGCAAAACGGGGGAACACTGAAGCTTTCTTT
few | TRBJ2-5 | - | TRBV10-3 | CAISESLDGGTQYF | TGTGCCATCAGTGAGTCTTTGGATGGTGGGACCCAGTACTTC
- | TRBJ1-2 | - | TRBV4-2 | CASSQDGRRYTF | TGTGCCAGCAGCCAAGATGGCAGGCGCTACACCTTC
many | TRBJ1-2 | TRBD1 | TRBV20-1 | CSARGPGQGNNYGYTF | TGCAGTGCTAGGGGGCCGGGACAGGGAAATAACTATGGCTACACCTTC
- | TRBJ2-5 | TRBD2 | TRBV5-1 | CASSLAGTSGGWETQYF | TGCGCCAGCAGCTTGGCTGGGACTAGCGGGGGCTGGGAGACCCAGTACTTC
- | TRBJ1-5 | - | TRBV5-6 | CASSELGSGNQPQHF | TGTGCCAGCAGCGAGTTAGGGAGTGGCAATCAGCCCCAGCATTTT
few | TRBJ2-1 | - | TRBV28 | CASSDPQVLNEQFF | TGTGCCAGCAGTGACCCCCAAGTGCTCAATGAGCAGTTCTTC
- | TRBJ1-6 | - | TRBV4-3 | CASSQDQGTLVSPLHF | TGCGCCAGCAGCCAAGATCAAGGGACACTGGTATCACCCCTCCACTTT
- | TRBJ1-1 | - | TRBV12-3/TRBV12-4 | CASSLAGTLNTEAFF | TGTGCCAGCAGTCTAGCCGGGACGTTGAACACTGAAGCTTTCTTT